The 9 T cell receptor beta chains in this list originate from one sample, sequenced in a study of lymphopenia after photon versus proton radiotherapy. Only in-frame clones appear in the TCRdb table, and some are missing; sequencing was by immunoSEQ multiplex PCR. The table records about 160,000 clones, approximately 86% of them present only once. This specimen consisted of peripheral blood, obtained from a patient treated with photon-based radiotherapy. The receptors come from a man aged 45-65 years with gastric cancer.

This clone appeared many times. The chain has TRBV7-6 and TRBJ1-2, with D possibly matching TRBD1 (5 bases). The CDR3 loop spans 15 amino acids. Germline V gives CDR1 SGHVS, CDR2 FNYEAQ. The V and J ends lost 1 base and 4 bases respectively, with 13 bases between them. The CDR3 region has the DNA TGTGCCAGCAGCTTAGTTAGGGACGCTGTCTATGGCTACACCTTC. Protein: CASSLVRDAVYGYTF.

The chain carries TRBV9 and TRBJ1-5; 7 bases line up with TRBD1. Germline V lookup: CDR1 SGDLS, CDR2 YYNGEE. The length of the CDR3 is 18 residues. The J segment lost 0 bases and the V segment lost 3 bases, leaving 12 bases of the junction unmatched. The CDR3 reads CASSAPGQQIYSNQPQHF. CDR3 in DNA: TGTGCCAGCAGCGCCCCGGGACAGCAAATTTATAGCAATCAGCCCCAGCATTTT.

CDR3 nucleotide sequence: TGTGCCAGCAGCTCGGGACAGAGGAGCTCTGGGGCCAACGTCCTGACTTTC. Protein product: CASSSGQRSSGANVLTF. The gene calls are TRBV7-9 and TRBJ2-6; 7 bases agree with TRBD1. The V and J ends lost 4 bases and 0 bases, in that order; junction bases with no gene match: 6. The CDR3 has 17 amino acids. Germline CDR1 is SEHNR and CDR2 is FQNEAQ (reference sequence).

The table lists this clone with a count of one. The rearrangement uses TRBV5-6 and TRBJ2-7; 10 bases match TRBD1. This CDR3 has 15 residues. Germline V gives CDR1 SGHDT, CDR2 YYEEEE. The junction had 5 bases not matched to a gene; V was cut back by 3 bases and J by 2 bases. The CDR3 DNA is TGTGCCAGCAGCTACGGGGACAGGGGAACCTACGAGCAGTACTTC. It encodes CASSYGDRGTYEQYF.

This chain links TRBV18 with TRBJ2-7; no definite D call. This CDR3 region has 15 residues. Trimming cost V 1 base and J 5 bases, with 15 bases left between them. Looked up from germline, CDR1 is KGHSH and CDR2 is LQKENI. The CDR3 spells CASSPREGINDEQYF. DNA for the CDR3: TGTGCCAGCTCACCACGGGAAGGGATAAACGACGAGCAGTACTTC. The full variable domain, completed using reference TRBV18 and TRBJ2-7, is NAGVMQNPRHLVRRRGQEARLRCSPMKGHSHVYWYRQLPEEGLKFMVYLQKENIIDESGMPKERFSAEFPKEGPSILRIQQVVRGDSAAYFCASSPREGINDEQYFGPGTRLTVT.

Comments on this clone: Other DNA sequences in the same sample also yield this CDR3. This chain links TRBV7-9 with TRBJ2-2; D unclear. Per the germline V gene, CDR1 is SEHNR and CDR2 is FQNEAQ (reference sequence). The CDR3 spans 13 residues. V was cut by 6 bases and J by 3 bases, with 8 bases left in between. CDR3 loop: CASSLGYTGELFF. CDR3 coding DNA: TGTGCCAGCAGTCTAGGGTACACCGGGGAGCTGTTTTTT.

V is TRBV5-1 and J is TRBJ2-7; no definite D call. Germline V gives CDR1 SGHRS, CDR2 YFSETQ. The V end was cut by 2 bases, the J end by 0 bases, with 3 bases between. This CDR3 has 12 amino acids. Here the CDR3 reads CASSLTSYEQYF. The CDR3 coding sequence is TGCGCCAGCAGCTTAACCTCCTACGAGCAGTACTTC.

The chain recombines TRBV9 with TRBJ2-3; 9 positions match TRBD2. Germline V gene lookup returns CDR1 SGDLS and CDR2 YYNGEE. The junction had 5 bases not matched to a gene; V was cut back by 1 base and J by 2 bases. The CDR3 covers 16 residues. The CDR3 DNA is TGTGCCAGCAGCGTATTTACTAGCGGGCTCACAGATACGCAGTATTTT. Translated: CASSVFTSGLTDTQYF.

This rearrangement joins TRBV7-9 to TRBJ2-7, with 9 bases lining up with TRBD1. The CDR3 length is 13 residues. V dropped 6 bases and J dropped 3; count of bases not matched to a gene: 3. Per the germline V gene, CDR1 is SEHNR and CDR2 is FQNEAQ (reference sequence). The CDR3 DNA sequence: TGTGCCAGCAGGGCGACAGGGGGCTACGAGCAGTACTTC. Translation: CASRATGGYEQYF.